This entry describes one T cell receptor beta chain. Germline-derived CDR1 and CDR2 are SQVTM and ANQGSEA. Trimming left V 8 bases short and J 2 bases short, with 20 bases between. This CDR3 comprises 15 residues. The data were obtained in a study of response to subunit inactivated influenza vaccine. Via MiXCR, TCRdb re-called the RT-PCR reads, giving one row per CDR3 protein. Of roughly 620,000 distinct CDR3 sequences in the sample, 10% to 12% are singletons; the top ten hold roughly 11%. These data also formed part of another study, on T cells expressing NK-cell markers. That publication notes: The TCR beta cDNA came from 5'RACE template switching with UMIs. Roughly 6 donors had dominant NKG2C+ clonotypes that comprised about 1.0-8% of their CD8+ T cells. Dominance of the CD3+CD56-NKG2C+ fraction by these clonotypes also held in several donors.

The sequencing here drew on PBMCs from blood, taken on the day of vaccination. The TCR was taken from a middle-aged man who received an inactivated influenza vaccine. The V and J genes are TRBV29-1 and TRBJ2-3; D perhaps matches TRBD2 (6 bases). This CDR3 is CSTRSSSVYTDTQYF. The CDR3 DNA follows: TGCAGCACCCGAAGTTCTAGCGTATACACAGATACGCAGTATTTT.